Following are 32 T cell receptor beta chains from one sample sequenced in a study of human T cells and chemical hapten exposure. From the RACE reads, TCRdb called clonotypes with MiXCR, one entry per CDR3 protein. The sample includes 140,000 or so distinct CDR3 sequences, about 10% of them seen just once. Time point in this sample: patch test 2, 6 weeks after DPC sensitization. Treatment defined: therapeutic diphenylcyclopropenone sensitization with weekly scalp DPC. The sequenced sample was whole blood, obtained in connection with sensitization to the hapten diphenylcyclopropenone (DPC). Receptors originate from a woman between 45 and 60 years old with alopecia areata. Some clones in this sample may be carry-over from other donors' samples.

This clonotype was counted at least ten times. The chain links TRBV4-3 to TRBJ2-2; 9 nucleotides align to TRBD2. The CDR3 consists of 17 residues. Germline lookup yields CDR1 LGHNA and CDR2 YSLEER. Trimming removed 3 bases from V and 7 bases from J; junction bases left unmatched: 12. The CDR3 sequence: CASSQNSGTSFGGELFF. DNA for the CDR3: TGCGCCAGCAGCCAGAACTCCGGGACTAGCTTCGGCGGGGAGCTGTTTTTT.

This clonotype was counted ten times or more. The junction does not match germline at one end; this may be a read error. The chain uses TRBV3-1 and TRBJ1-1, with D maybe TRBD1 (5 bases). The CDR3 sequence is 14 residues long. Germline CDR1 LGHDT, CDR2 YNNKEL (reference sequence). This CDR3 is CASSQPPGTTEVFF. Here the CDR3 DNA reads TGTGCCAGCAGCCAACCTCCAGGGACCACTGAAGTTTTCTTT.

This clonotype was counted at least ten times. The chain joins TRBV4-3 to TRBJ2-2; D is uncertain. The CDR3 is made up of 13 amino acids. The V and J ends lost 0 bases and 8 bases respectively, with 7 bases between them. The germline V gene encodes CDR1 LGHNA and CDR2 YSLEER. CDR3 bases: TGCGCCAGCAGCCAAGATAGGAAGGGGGAGCTGTTTTTT. Amino acids: CASSQDRKGELFF.

The chain links TRBV24-1 to TRBJ1-2; 10 bases are a match to TRBD1. Germline V lookup: CDR1 KGHDR, CDR2 SFDVKD. The length of the CDR3 is 16 residues. J was trimmed by 2 bases and V by 1 base; bases with no gene match: 3. This CDR3 reads CATSDFGTGANYGYTF. The DNA for the CDR3 is TGTGCCACCAGTGATTTCGGGACAGGGGCCAACTATGGCTACACCTTC.

The chain carries TRBV7-3 and TRBJ2-5; 10 bases map to TRBD2. Germline V lookup: CDR1 SGHTA, CDR2 FQGTGA. V lost 2 bases and J lost 5; bases outside the gene matches: 5. The CDR3 extends over 15 amino acids. Here the CDR3 DNA reads TGTGCCAGCAGCTTATCTAGCGGGGGAGGGGAGACCCAGTACTTC. Amino acids: CASSLSSGGGETQYF.

V usage is TRBV7-9 and J usage is TRBJ2-3; D remains ambiguous. Trimming took off 3 bases at V and 2 bases at J, with 12 bases between the two ends. Germline loops: CDR1 SEHNR, CDR2 FQNEAQ (reference sequence). This CDR3 region has 15 residues. As DNA, the CDR3 is TGTGCCAGCAGCTTCGGGCAGGCACCCACAGATACGCAGTATTTT. Amino acid sequence: CASSFGQAPTDTQYF.

This clonotype was seen a few times. V is TRBV5-1 and J is TRBJ1-2, with 8 bases identical to TRBD1. V shed 4 bases, J shed 4 bases, and the junction held 6 bases outside the gene matches. Germline V gives CDR1 SGHRS, CDR2 YFSETQ. The CDR3 runs to 14 residues. CDR3 protein: CASSLTGAPYGYTF. The CDR3 nucleotides read TGCGCCAGCAGCCTGACAGGGGCCCCCTATGGCTACACCTTC.

This clonotype was detected a few times. This chain joins TRBV19 and TRBJ2-2; tentatively, D is TRBD2 (5 bases). This CDR3 comprises 16 residues. V shed 5 bases and J shed 6 bases, with 19 bases lying between them. Germline loops: CDR1 LNHDA, CDR2 SQIVND (reference sequence). CDR3: CASSPSGLTRAGELFF. In nucleotides, the CDR3 is TGTGCCAGTAGTCCATCCGGGCTGACGCGGGCCGGGGAGCTGTTTTTT.

This clonotype was found a few times. The chain links TRBV7-9 to TRBJ2-3, with 9 bases fitting TRBD2. Germline values: CDR1 SEHNR, CDR2 FQNEAQ (reference sequence). Trimming at V came to 2 bases and at J to 1 base, leaving 16 bases not matched to a gene. The CDR3 consists of 20 residues. CDR3 in amino acids: CASSLTRRREGRVGTDTQYF. The DNA for the CDR3 is TGTGCCAGCAGCTTAACTCGTCGGCGGGAGGGCCGGGTAGGCACAGATACGCAGTATTTT.

The table lists this clonotype with many counts. The chain employs TRBV5-1 and TRBJ2-2; 8 bases are shared with TRBD1. The germline V gene encodes CDR1 SGHRS and CDR2 YFSETQ. V shed 0 bases, J shed 5 bases, and the junction held 0 bases outside the gene matches. The CDR3 runs to 14 residues. In DNA, the CDR3 is TGCGCCAGCAGCTTGGGACAGGGGACCGGGGAGCTGTTTTTT. Its translation: CASSLGQGTGELFF.

In nucleotides, the CDR3 is TGTGCCAGCAGCCCAACCCTTAGGGACACCCTTACGCAGCCCCAGCATTTT. Its translation is CASSPTLRDTLTQPQHF. The V gene is TRBV5-5, the J gene TRBJ1-5; tentatively, D is TRBD1 (6 bases). Germline V CDR1 and CDR2: SGHKS, YYEKEE (reference sequence). V was clipped by 4 bases and J by 7 bases, with 24 bases between them. The CDR3 is 17 amino acids.

The CDR3 nucleotides read TGCGCCAGCAGCTTGGGACCAGGGTCGAGTCAAGAGACCCAGTACTTC. As protein: CASSLGPGSSQETQYF. The chain recombines TRBV5-1 with TRBJ2-5, with a weak D call TRBD1 (5 bases). The CDR3 runs 16 residues. Per the germline V gene, CDR1 is SGHRS and CDR2 is YFSETQ. The ends were cut back, 0 bases at V and 2 bases at J, with 14 bases in the middle.

This clonotype was observed at least ten times. V and J are TRBV20-1 and TRBJ2-3; perhaps TRBD2 as D (6 bases). The V end was cut by 6 bases, the J end by 10 bases, with 14 bases between. The germline CDR1 and CDR2 sequences are DFQATT and SNEGSKA (reference sequence). This CDR3 spans 11 amino acids. The CDR3 coding sequence is TGCAGTGCCTCCAGCGGGCCCGCGCAGTATTTT. It is translated as CSASSGPAQYF.

The gene calls are TRBV25-1 and TRBJ1-1; unclear D gene. Germline assignment: CDR1 MGHDK and CDR2 SYGVNS. V lost 4 bases to trimming and J lost 5 bases, with 14 bases between them. The CDR3 is 14 residues long. For the CDR3, the DNA is TGTGCCAGCAGTGTCGACCTGGTGCGGACTGAAGCTTTCTTT. Translated, it gives CASSVDLVRTEAFF. Together with reference TRBV25-1 and TRBJ1-1, the CDR3 gives the full variable domain: EADIYQTPRYLVIGTGKKITLECSQTMGHDKMYWYQQDPGMELHLIHYSYGVNSTEKGDLSSESTVSRIRTEHFPLTLESARPSHTSQYLCASSVDLVRTEAFFGQGTRLTVV.

This clonotype was counted many times. The genes are TRBV9 and TRBJ2-7; TRBD1 or TRBD2 may be the D gene (5 bases each). Looked up from germline, CDR1 is SGDLS and CDR2 is YYNGEE. CDR3 length: 14 amino acids. V was shortened by 4 bases and J by 2 bases, with 13 bases between the two germline ends. CDR3 nucleotide sequence: TGTGCCAGCAGCAAACGGGACGCTACCTACGAGCAGTACTTC. This gives the protein CASSKRDATYEQYF.

Note on this clonotype: It may be a read error: a sequence one base away is much more abundant. J is TRBJ2-3 and V is TRBV11-2; weak D call: TRBD1 (5 bases). CDR1 and CDR2 (germline): SGHAT, FQNNGV. This CDR3 is 15 amino acids long. The CDR3 region is CASSLRTISTDTLYF. CDR3 sequence (DNA): TGTGCCAGCAGCTTAAGGACAATAAGCACAGATACGCTGTATTTT.

This clonotype has ten or more counts. The chain carries TRBV7-9 and TRBJ1-4; D is unclear. The V gene lost 0 bases and the J gene lost 6 bases, with 14 bases spanning the gap. CDR3 length: 16 amino acids. Germline V CDR1 and CDR2: SEHNR, FQNEAQ (reference sequence). CDR3 loop: CASSLAPFRSDEKLFF. The DNA for the CDR3 is TGTGCCAGCAGCTTAGCGCCCTTCAGGAGCGATGAAAAACTGTTTTTT.

The V gene is TRBV11-2, the J gene TRBJ1-2; tentative D call: TRBD1 (5 bases). Per germline, CDR1 SGHAT and CDR2 FQNNGV. The CDR3 runs to 14 residues. Trimming stripped 5 bases from V and 5 bases from J, with 15 bases between. CDR3 protein: CASSLSRGSYGYTF. For the CDR3, the DNA is TGTGCCAGCAGCCTTAGTAGGGGCAGTTATGGCTACACCTTC.

This clonotype was seen only a few times. V is TRBV7-3 and J is TRBJ2-3, with a weak D call TRBD2 (6 bases). The CDR3 has 13 amino acids. Trimming removed 5 bases at V and 2 bases at J, with 8 bases between. Germline V gene data show CDR1 as SGHTA and CDR2 as FQGTGA. The CDR3 DNA reads TGTGCCAGCAGCATGGGACTCACAGATACGCAGTATTTT. Protein: CASSMGLTDTQYF.

There are many counts of this clonotype. This chain connects TRBV6-5 to TRBJ1-5; perhaps TRBD1 as D (6 bases). In germline, CDR1 is MNHEY, CDR2 SVGAGI. The V end lost 5 bases, the J end lost 8 bases, and 19 bases lay between the germline ends. This CDR3 comprises 15 residues. CDR3 amino acids: CASSRTRGPMEPQHF. The CDR3 DNA reads TGTGCCAGCAGTAGAACCAGGGGCCCCATGGAGCCCCAGCATTTT.

This clonotype was detected many times. The gene calls are TRBV7-9 and TRBJ2-5; D not certain. The CDR3 extends over 11 amino acids. The germline CDR1 and CDR2 sequences are SEHNR and FQNEAQ (reference sequence). V was cut by 8 bases and J by 2 bases, with 6 bases left in between. This CDR3 is CASAGQETQYF. Here the CDR3 DNA reads TGTGCCAGCGCCGGGCAAGAGACCCAGTACTTC.

This clonotype was counted only a few times. V usage is TRBV28 and J usage is TRBJ2-7, with 7 bases matching TRBD1. Germline V gives CDR1 MDHEN, CDR2 SYDVKM. The V segment lost 6 bases and the J segment 9 bases; nucleotides outside the gene matches: 8. The CDR3 has 12 residues. CDR3 loop: CASSQGGFGQYF. The CDR3 nucleotides read TGTGCCAGCAGCCAAGGGGGCTTCGGGCAGTACTTC.

The J gene is TRBJ2-3, the V gene TRBV20-1; 8 positions agree with TRBD1. Germline lookup yields CDR1 DFQATT and CDR2 SNEGSKA (reference sequence). J gave up 2 bases and V 3 bases, and 4 bases lay outside the gene matches. The length of the CDR3 is 14 residues. The CDR3 region has the DNA TGCAGTGCTAGCACAGGGGGGCTCACAGATACGCAGTATTTT. Protein: CSASTGGLTDTQYF.

The V call is TRBV14, the J call TRBJ1-4; the D gene is possibly TRBD1 (5 bases). This CDR3 spans 18 amino acids. Germline assignment: CDR1 SGHDN and CDR2 FVKESK. Trimming pared 0 bases from V and 0 bases from J, leaving 14 bases between. CDR3 nucleotides: TGTGCCAGCAGCCAAGATATCGGGGCGCTTTCAACTAATGAAAAACTGTTTTTT. It yields the protein CASSQDIGALSTNEKLFF.

The chain combines TRBV6-2 or TRBV6-3 with TRBJ2-7; 7 nucleotides line up with TRBD1. CDR3 size: 14 residues. V lost 7 bases and J lost 0; bases outside the gene matches: 6. Germline lookup yields CDR1 MNHEY and CDR2 SVGEGT. This CDR3 is CASNAAGGSYEQYF. The CDR3 coding sequence is TGTGCCAGCAACGCGGCAGGGGGCTCCTACGAGCAGTACTTC.

Of note for this clonotype: A much larger clone differs from this one at a single base, so this may be a read error. The J gene is TRBJ1-2, the V gene TRBV28; the D gene is possibly TRBD1 (5 bases). Germline CDR1 is MDHEN and CDR2 is SYDVKM. The CDR3 is 13 amino acids. Written as DNA, the CDR3 is TGTGCCAGCGGTTTAAGGGGAGATTCTGGCTACACCTTC. Encoded protein: CASGLRGDSGYTF.

This clonotype was counted only a few times. The V call is TRBV20-1, the J call TRBJ2-1; D not resolved. The CDR3 runs 14 residues. Germline V gives CDR1 DFQATT, CDR2 SNEGSKA (reference sequence). The germline V and J ends were trimmed by 1 base and 7 bases, with 14 bases remaining between them. CDR3 in DNA: TGCAGTGCTAGAGTCCCCTCGGACGAGAATGAGCAGTTCTTC. Amino acid sequence: CSARVPSDENEQFF.

The chain employs TRBV19 and TRBJ1-5; 8 positions agree with TRBD1. This CDR3 region has 13 residues. Germline lookup yields CDR1 LNHDA and CDR2 SQIVND (reference sequence). V lost 6 bases to trimming and J lost 5 bases; unmatched junction nucleotides: 3. The CDR3 loop reads CASSRGQDQPQHF. The CDR3 bases are TGTGCCAGTAGCAGGGGGCAGGATCAGCCCCAGCATTTT.

In this sample, this clonotype turned up many times. The chain joins TRBV11-2 to TRBJ2-3; a possible D gene is TRBD2 (6 bases). The CDR3 spans 16 residues. The germline CDR1 and CDR2 sequences are SGHAT and FQNNGV. Trimming stripped 0 bases from V and 3 bases from J, with 13 bases between. In nucleotides, the CDR3 is TGTGCCAGCAGCTTAGACGGGACTTTCGGGACAGATACGCAGTATTTT. Protein sequence: CASSLDGTFGTDTQYF.

This clonotype was detected a few times. The V gene is TRBV9, the J gene TRBJ1-2; tentative D call: TRBD1 (5 bases). Germline loops: CDR1 SGDLS, CDR2 YYNGEE. With 3 bases removed from V and 3 bases from J, the gap between germline ends came to 9 bases. The CDR3 consists of 13 residues. The DNA of the CDR3 is TGTGCCAGCAGCGGAGGGGTGTACTATGGCTACACCTTC. This codes for CASSGGVYYGYTF. Complete variable domain (other parts from reference TRBV9 and TRBJ1-2): DSGVTQTPKHLITATGQRVTLRCSPRSGDLSVYWYQQSLDQGLQFLIQYYNGEERAKGNILERFSAQQFPDLHSELNLSSLELGDSALYFCASSGGVYYGYTFGSGTRLTVV.

This clonotype was seen more than once but under ten times. The chain links TRBV5-1 to TRBJ2-1; no clear D gene. The V gene lost 0 bases and the J gene lost 7 bases, with 5 bases spanning the gap. The CDR3 is made up of 12 amino acids. Germline assignment: CDR1 SGHRS and CDR2 YFSETQ. DNA of the CDR3: TGCGCCAGCAGCTTGGGGTTAAATGAGCAGTTCTTC. Translation gives CASSLGLNEQFF.

The chain carries TRBV19 and TRBJ2-3; D is uncertain. The germline V gene has CDR1 LNHDA and CDR2 SQIVND (reference sequence). The V gene lost 4 bases and the J gene lost 7 bases, with 3 bases spanning the gap. This CDR3 has 10 amino acids. The CDR3 bases are TGTGCCAGTAGTAGGCATACGCAGTATTTT. Translated, it gives CASSRHTQYF.